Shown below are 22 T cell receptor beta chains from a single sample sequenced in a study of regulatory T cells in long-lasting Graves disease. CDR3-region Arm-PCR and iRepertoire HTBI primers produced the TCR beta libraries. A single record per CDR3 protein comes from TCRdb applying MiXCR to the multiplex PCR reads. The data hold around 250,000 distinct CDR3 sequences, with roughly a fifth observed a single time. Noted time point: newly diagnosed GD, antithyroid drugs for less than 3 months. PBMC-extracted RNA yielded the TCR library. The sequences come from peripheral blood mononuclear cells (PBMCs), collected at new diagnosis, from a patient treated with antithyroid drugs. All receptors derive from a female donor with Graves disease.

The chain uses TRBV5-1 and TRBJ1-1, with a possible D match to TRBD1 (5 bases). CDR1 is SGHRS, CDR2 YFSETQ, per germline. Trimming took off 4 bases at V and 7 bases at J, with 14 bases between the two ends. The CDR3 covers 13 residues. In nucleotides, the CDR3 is TGCGCCAGCAGCACGGGGGACCGGCTTGAAGCTTTCTTT. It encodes CASSTGDRLEAFF.

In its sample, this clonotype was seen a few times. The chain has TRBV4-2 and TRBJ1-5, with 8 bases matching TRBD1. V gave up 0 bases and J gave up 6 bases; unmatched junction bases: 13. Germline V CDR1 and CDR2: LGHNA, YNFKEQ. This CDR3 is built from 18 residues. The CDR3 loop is CASSQDEGTGGSSQPQHF. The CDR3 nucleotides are TGTGCCAGCAGCCAAGATGAAGGAACAGGGGGTAGTTCTCAGCCCCAGCATTTT.

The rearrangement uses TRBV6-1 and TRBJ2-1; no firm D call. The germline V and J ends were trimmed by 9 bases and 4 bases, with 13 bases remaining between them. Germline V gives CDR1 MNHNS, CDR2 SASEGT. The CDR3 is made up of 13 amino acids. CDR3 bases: TGTGCCAGTACTCCTGGAGAATACAATGAGCAGTTCTTC. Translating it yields CASTPGEYNEQFF.

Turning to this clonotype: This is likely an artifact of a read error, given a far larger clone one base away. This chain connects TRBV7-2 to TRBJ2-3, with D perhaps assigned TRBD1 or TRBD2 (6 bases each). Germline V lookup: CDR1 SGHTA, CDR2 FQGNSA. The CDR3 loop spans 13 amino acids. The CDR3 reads CASSVGGRDTRYF. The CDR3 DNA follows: TGTGCCAGCAGTGTCGGGGGCAGGGATACGCGGTATTTT.

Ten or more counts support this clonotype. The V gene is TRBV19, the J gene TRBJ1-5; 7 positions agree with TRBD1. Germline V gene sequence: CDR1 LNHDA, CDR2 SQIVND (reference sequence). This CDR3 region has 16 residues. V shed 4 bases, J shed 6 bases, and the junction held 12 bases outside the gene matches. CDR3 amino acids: CASSRIQGKRGQPQHF. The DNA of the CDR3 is TGTGCCAGTAGTAGAATACAGGGGAAGCGGGGTCAGCCCCAGCATTTT.

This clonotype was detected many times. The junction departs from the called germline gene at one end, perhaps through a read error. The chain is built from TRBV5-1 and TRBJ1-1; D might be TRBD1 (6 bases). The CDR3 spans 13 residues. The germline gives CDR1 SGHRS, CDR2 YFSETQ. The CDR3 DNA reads TGTGCCAGCAGCGTAAGGGGGATCGGCGAAGCTTTCTTT. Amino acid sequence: CASSVRGIGEAFF.

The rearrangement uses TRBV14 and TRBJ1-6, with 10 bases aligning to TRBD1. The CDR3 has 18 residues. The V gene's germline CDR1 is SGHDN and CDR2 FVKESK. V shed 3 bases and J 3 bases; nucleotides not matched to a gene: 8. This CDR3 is CASSQIFGDRGYNSPLHF. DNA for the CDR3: TGTGCCAGCAGCCAGATCTTCGGGGACAGGGGCTATAATTCACCCCTCCACTTT.

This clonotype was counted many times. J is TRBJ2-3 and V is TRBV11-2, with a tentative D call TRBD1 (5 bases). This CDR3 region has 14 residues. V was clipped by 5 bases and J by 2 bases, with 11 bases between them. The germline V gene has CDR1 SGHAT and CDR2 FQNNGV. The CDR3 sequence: CASSGAVYTDTQYF. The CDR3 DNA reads TGTGCCAGCAGCGGGGCGGTCTACACAGATACGCAGTATTTT. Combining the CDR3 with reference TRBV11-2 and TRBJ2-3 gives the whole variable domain EAGVAQSPRYKIIEKRQSVAFWCNPISGHATLYWYQQILGQGPKLLIQFQNNGVVDDSQLPKDRFSAERLKGVDSTLKIQPAKLEDSAVYLCASSGAVYTDTQYFGPGTRLTVL.

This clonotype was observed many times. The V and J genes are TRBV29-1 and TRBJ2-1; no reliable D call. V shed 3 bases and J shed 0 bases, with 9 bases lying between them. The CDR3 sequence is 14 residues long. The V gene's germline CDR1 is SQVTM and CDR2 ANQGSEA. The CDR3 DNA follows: TGCAGCGTTGAGGGAAAAAGCTCCTACAATGAGCAGTTCTTC. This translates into CSVEGKSSYNEQFF.

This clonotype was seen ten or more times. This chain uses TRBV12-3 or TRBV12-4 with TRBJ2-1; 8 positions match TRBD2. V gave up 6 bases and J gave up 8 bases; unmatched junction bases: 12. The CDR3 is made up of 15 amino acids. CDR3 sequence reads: CASSPPSGRGDEQFF. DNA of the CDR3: TGTGCCAGCAGCCCCCCCAGCGGGAGAGGCGATGAGCAGTTCTTC.

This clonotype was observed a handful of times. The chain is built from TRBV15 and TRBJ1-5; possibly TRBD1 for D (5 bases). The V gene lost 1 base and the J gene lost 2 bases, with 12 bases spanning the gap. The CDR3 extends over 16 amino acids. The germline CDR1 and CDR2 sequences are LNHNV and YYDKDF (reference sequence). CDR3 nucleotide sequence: TGTGCCACCAGCAGAGGGGGGAGTAGGGGCAATCAGCCCCAGCATTTT. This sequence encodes CATSRGGSRGNQPQHF.

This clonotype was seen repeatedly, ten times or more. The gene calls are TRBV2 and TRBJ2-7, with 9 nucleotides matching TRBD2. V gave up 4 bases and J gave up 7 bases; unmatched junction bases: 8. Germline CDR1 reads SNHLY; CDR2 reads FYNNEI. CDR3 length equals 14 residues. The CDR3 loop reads CASSGIAGVWEQYF. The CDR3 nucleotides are TGTGCCAGCAGTGGTATAGCGGGAGTTTGGGAGCAGTACTTC.

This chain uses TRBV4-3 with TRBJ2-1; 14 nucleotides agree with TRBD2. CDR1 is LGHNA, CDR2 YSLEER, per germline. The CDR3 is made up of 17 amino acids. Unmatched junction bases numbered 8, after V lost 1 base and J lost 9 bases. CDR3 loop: CASSQGLAGGLGLEQFF. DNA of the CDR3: TGCGCCAGCAGCCAAGGACTAGCGGGGGGGCTCGGACTTGAGCAGTTCTTC.

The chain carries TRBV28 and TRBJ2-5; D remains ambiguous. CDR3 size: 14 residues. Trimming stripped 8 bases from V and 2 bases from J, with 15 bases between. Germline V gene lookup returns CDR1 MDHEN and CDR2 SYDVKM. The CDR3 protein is CASLARHLQETQYF. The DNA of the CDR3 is TGTGCCAGCTTGGCCAGACATTTACAAGAGACCCAGTACTTC.

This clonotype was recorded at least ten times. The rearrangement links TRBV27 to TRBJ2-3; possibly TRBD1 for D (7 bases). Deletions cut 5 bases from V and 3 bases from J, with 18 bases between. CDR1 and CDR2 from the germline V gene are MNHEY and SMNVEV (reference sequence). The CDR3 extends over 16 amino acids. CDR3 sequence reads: CASSPTSQGRTDTQYF. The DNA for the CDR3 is TGTGCCAGCAGTCCTACCTCACAGGGGAGGACAGATACGCAGTATTTT.

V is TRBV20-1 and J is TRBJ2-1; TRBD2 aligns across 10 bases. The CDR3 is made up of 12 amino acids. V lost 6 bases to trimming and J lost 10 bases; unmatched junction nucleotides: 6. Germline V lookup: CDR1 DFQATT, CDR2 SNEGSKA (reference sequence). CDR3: CSATLAGAEQFF. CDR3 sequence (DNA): TGCAGTGCAACCCTAGCGGGGGCCGAGCAGTTCTTC.

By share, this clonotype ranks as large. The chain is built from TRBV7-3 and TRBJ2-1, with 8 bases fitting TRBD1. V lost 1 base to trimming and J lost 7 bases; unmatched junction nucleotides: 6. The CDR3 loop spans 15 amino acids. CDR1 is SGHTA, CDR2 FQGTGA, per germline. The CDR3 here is CASSLIQGGGNEQFF. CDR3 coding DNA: TGTGCCAGCAGCTTAATACAGGGGGGCGGGAATGAGCAGTTCTTC.

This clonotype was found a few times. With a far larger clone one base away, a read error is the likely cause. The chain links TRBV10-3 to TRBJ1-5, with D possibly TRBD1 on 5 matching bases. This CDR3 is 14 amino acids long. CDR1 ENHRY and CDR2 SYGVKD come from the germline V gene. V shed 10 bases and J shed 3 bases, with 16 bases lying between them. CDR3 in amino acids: CASSSRETNQPQHF. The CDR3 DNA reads TGTGCCAGCTCATCCAGGGAGACCAATCAGCCCCAGCATTTT.

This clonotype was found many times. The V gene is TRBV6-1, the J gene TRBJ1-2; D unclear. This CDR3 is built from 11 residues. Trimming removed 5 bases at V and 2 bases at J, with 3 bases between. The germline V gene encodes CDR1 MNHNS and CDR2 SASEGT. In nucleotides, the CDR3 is TGTGCCAGCAGTCCAAACTATGGCTACACCTTC. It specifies CASSPNYGYTF.

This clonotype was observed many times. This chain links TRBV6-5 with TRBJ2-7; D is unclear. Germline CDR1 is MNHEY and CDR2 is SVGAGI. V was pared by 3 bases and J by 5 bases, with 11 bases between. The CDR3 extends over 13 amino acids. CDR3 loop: CASSYSDLNEQYF. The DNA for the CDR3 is TGTGCCAGCAGTTATTCGGATTTGAACGAGCAGTACTTC.

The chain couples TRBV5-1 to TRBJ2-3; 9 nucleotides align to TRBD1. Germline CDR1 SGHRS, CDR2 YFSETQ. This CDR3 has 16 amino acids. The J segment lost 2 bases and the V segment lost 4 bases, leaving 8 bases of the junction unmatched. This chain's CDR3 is CASSQEQGALTDTQYF. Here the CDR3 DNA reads TGCGCCAGCAGCCAAGAACAGGGGGCTCTCACAGATACGCAGTATTTT.

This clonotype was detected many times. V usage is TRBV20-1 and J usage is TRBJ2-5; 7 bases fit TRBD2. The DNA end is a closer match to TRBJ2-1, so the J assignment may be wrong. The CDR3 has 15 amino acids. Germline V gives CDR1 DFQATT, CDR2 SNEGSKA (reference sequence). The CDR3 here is CSARDSGGLGNEQFF. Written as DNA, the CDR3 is TGCAGTGCTAGAGATTCAGGAGGACTAGGCAATGAGCAGTTCTTC.